This entry features one T cell receptor beta chain sequence. The antigen remains unidentified. Germline V gene data show CDR1 as MNHEY and CDR2 as SVGAGI. The CDR3 spans 12 residues. Between the trimmed V and J ends, which lost 6 bases and 8 bases, there was a span of 13 bases. These data are taken from a study of cytomegalovirus exposure and HLA in healthy donors. Points from the study as a whole: Analyzed later, most CMV-associated TCR beta chains appeared HLA-restricted.

With 60 Vbeta and 13 Jbeta primers, the PCR was carried out. Original handling: Unique TCR beta chains numbered around 80 million in a later analysis, with roughly 10 million shared. Using immunoSEQ multiplex PCR, the repertoire was profiled, and TCRdb retains in-frame clones only, with some absent. The V and J calls and clone size come from that table; D and trimming were worked out from the DNA. The sample carries about 170,000 clones, 85% recorded once. Everyone who donated was a healthy bone marrow donor. This receptor was identified in a boy between 2 and 10 years old in good health and CMV-seronegative. The chain combines TRBV6-5 with TRBJ1-2; maybe TRBD1 (6 bases). The sample comprised PBMCs. CDR3 nucleotides: TGTGCCAGCAGGGCGCAACAGGGAGGCTACACCTTC. Translated: CASRAQQGGYTF.